In this sample, the clone carrying this T cell receptor (beta chain) turned up a few times. Its antigen is undetermined. TCRdb passed the 5' RACE reads through MiXCR, listing each CDR3 protein once. This table holds roughly 250,000 distinct CDR3 sequences, approximately 6.8% found once. The data belong to a study of identical twins. Study conclusions and caveats: Cross-sectional statistical analysis was relied on for the conclusions, without the same donors being followed.

This CDR3 has 16 residues. Germline-derived CDR1 and CDR2 are SGDLS and YYNGEE. Losses at the gene ends were 1 base for V and 8 bases for J; bases not matched to a gene: 10. These data also featured in a second study, about yellow fever vaccine responses in identical twins.

This sequence originates from a woman between 18 and 30 years old in good health. The sequenced sample was CD8+ T cells sorted from blood. The genes are TRBV9 and TRBJ2-1; 9 bases match TRBD2. The DNA for the CDR3 is TGTGCCAGCAGCGTAAGCGGTCTAGCGGGACGGGATGAGCAGTTCTTC. Its translation: CASSVSGLAGRDEQFF.